These 16 T cell receptor beta chains came from one sample sequenced in a study of CD4 T cells in relation to SARS-CoV-2 and coronaviruses. Before the COVID-19 pandemic, during about 2010-2018, CD4+ T cells were taken from unexposed donors. Repertoires were generated with immunoSEQ multiplex PCR, while TCRdb's copy carries only in-frame clones and drops some. The table lists roughly 60,000 clones, 85% to 95% of them singletons. The sequenced material came from naive CD4+ T cells from PBMCs. Described subset: naive CD4+ T cells isolated by negative enrichment. The receptors were gathered from a human donor in good health.

Comments on this clone: This sample also contains other DNA sequences that code for the same CDR3. The J gene is TRBJ2-5, the V gene TRBV9; D is ambiguous. Deletions cut 0 bases from V and 0 bases from J, with 6 bases between. Germline V gene sequence: CDR1 SGDLS, CDR2 YYNGEE. The CDR3 runs to 14 residues. The CDR3 sequence: CASSVGGNQETQYF. CDR3 DNA sequence: TGTGCCAGCAGCGTAGGGGGTAACCAAGAGACCCAGTACTTC.

V and J are TRBV19 and TRBJ2-5; 11 bases align to TRBD2. Trimming took 5 bases from V and 1 from J; bases not matched to a gene: 6. This CDR3 is 16 amino acids long. CDR1 is LNHDA, CDR2 SQIVND, per germline (reference sequence). CDR3 in DNA: TGTGCCAGTAGTGTAACCGGGACTAGCGGCCAAGAGACCCAGTACTTC. It codes for CASSVTGTSGQETQYF.

The chain couples TRBV19 to TRBJ2-7, with 7 positions matching TRBD1. With V trimmed by 10 bases and J by 4 bases, 7 bases remained unmatched. The germline V gene encodes CDR1 LNHDA and CDR2 SQIVND (reference sequence). The CDR3 is 12 amino acids. The CDR3 region has the DNA TGTGCCACCGCAGACAGGGCGTACGAGCAGTACTTC. Its translation is CATADRAYEQYF.

The V gene is TRBV6-5, the J gene TRBJ2-3; D possibly matches TRBD1 or TRBD2 (5 bases each). Germline V gives CDR1 MNHEY, CDR2 SVGAGI. The V end lost 5 bases, the J end lost 5 bases, and 11 bases lay between the germline ends. This CDR3 has 13 amino acids. Here the CDR3 reads CASSTRGQDTQYF. The CDR3 coding sequence is TGTGCCAGCAGTACTCGGGGCCAAGATACGCAGTATTTT.

CDR3 sequence: CASSLRPGVVSWELFF. The DNA for the CDR3 is TGTGCCAGCAGTTTAAGGCCGGGGGTGGTTAGCTGGGAGCTGTTTTTT. The J gene is TRBJ2-2, the V gene TRBV28; possible D gene TRBD2, 6 bases. Germline-derived CDR1 and CDR2 are MDHEN and SYDVKM. Trimming pared 2 bases from V and 9 bases from J, leaving 19 bases between. CDR3 length: 16 amino acids.

The V and J genes are TRBV19 and TRBJ1-5; tentatively, D is TRBD1 (6 bases). The CDR3 is 15 residues long. CDR1 and CDR2 from the germline V gene are LNHDA and SQIVND (reference sequence). V shed 9 bases and J shed 3 bases, with 18 bases lying between them. The DNA of the CDR3 is TGTGCCAGCTCCACAAAAGAGGGGGTCAATCAGCCCCAGCATTTT. It translates to CASSTKEGVNQPQHF.

This clone has a handful of counts. The genes are TRBV28 and TRBJ1-6; D is unresolved. V lost 6 bases to trimming and J lost 9 bases, with 15 bases between them. This CDR3 spans 14 amino acids. The germline V gene encodes CDR1 MDHEN and CDR2 SYDVKM. DNA for the CDR3: TGTGCCAGCAGGCGGACCACGGCGGGTTCACCCCTCCACTTT. It is translated as CASRRTTAGSPLHF.

This sequence joins TRBV5-8 and TRBJ1-5; D call uncertain. Trimming pared 0 bases from V and 4 bases from J, leaving 11 bases between. This CDR3 is built from 15 residues. Per the germline V gene, CDR1 is SGHTS and CDR2 is YDEGEE. CDR3 bases: TGTGCCAGCAGCTTGGGGCAGTCGGGGAATCAGCCCCAGCATTTT. Amino acids: CASSLGQSGNQPQHF.

V and J are TRBV28 and TRBJ2-7; 7 bases align to TRBD1. Losses at the gene ends were 6 bases for V and 0 bases for J; bases not matched to a gene: 2. CDR3 length equals 13 residues. Germline CDR1 and CDR2: MDHEN and SYDVKM. The CDR3 nucleotides read TGTGCCAGCAGAAGGGACAGCTCCTACGAGCAGTACTTC. It codes for CASRRDSSYEQYF.

The rearrangement links TRBV6-5 to TRBJ1-2, with D unclear. Per germline, CDR1 MNHEY and CDR2 SVGAGI. The V end was cut by 7 bases, the J end by 6 bases, with 21 bases between. The CDR3 loop spans 15 amino acids. The CDR3 DNA reads TGTGCCAGCACCAAAGGCGCATGGGCGTCGAATGGCTACACCTTC. As protein: CASTKGAWASNGYTF.

In DNA form, the CDR3 reads TGTGCCAGCACCGGGACAGGGGGCGACACAGATACGCAGTATTTT. Translated, it gives CASTGTGGDTDTQYF. The V and J genes are TRBV6-5 and TRBJ2-3; TRBD1 matches 12 bases. J gave up 2 bases and V 7 bases, and 4 bases lay outside the gene matches. The germline V gene encodes CDR1 MNHEY and CDR2 SVGAGI. This CDR3 is 15 amino acids long.

The V and J genes are TRBV11-2 and TRBJ2-3; TRBD2 aligns across 15 bases. In germline, CDR1 is SGHAT, CDR2 FQNNGV. The CDR3 extends over 16 amino acids. Germline trimming cut 6 bases from V and 3 bases from J; bases unmatched to any gene: 4. The CDR3 protein is CASSYGTSGRTDTQYF. The CDR3 DNA follows: TGTGCCAGCAGTTACGGGACTAGCGGGAGGACAGATACGCAGTATTTT.

This chain uses TRBV6-5 with TRBJ1-2, with a possible D match to TRBD1 (5 bases). V gave up 6 bases and J gave up 5 bases, with 16 bases separating them. This CDR3 contains 14 residues. Germline V lookup: CDR1 MNHEY, CDR2 SVGAGI. DNA for the CDR3: TGTGCCAGCAGCCAGGGAGGGCTACTATATGGCTACACCTTC. Its translation: CASSQGGLLYGYTF.

This rearrangement joins TRBV2 to TRBJ2-7; D may correspond to TRBD1 or TRBD2 (6 bases each). Trimming stripped 6 bases from V and 5 bases from J, with 17 bases between. The CDR3 sequence is 14 residues long. Germline V gene data show CDR1 as SNHLY and CDR2 as FYNNEI. The CDR3 nucleotides are TGTGCCAGCAGCGGGGGCCCTAGGGTCGACGAGCAGTACTTC. Translating it yields CASSGGPRVDEQYF. The full variable domain, in which reference TRBV2 and TRBJ2-7 provide the parts outside the CDR3, is EPEVTQTPSHQVTQMGQEVILRCVPISNHLYFYWYRQILGQKVEFLVSFYNNEISEKSEIFDDQFSVERPDGSNFTLKIRSTKLEDSAMYFCASSGGPRVDEQYFGPGTRLTVT.

This chain connects TRBV18 to TRBJ2-4; a weak D match, TRBD1 (6 bases). Germline values: CDR1 KGHSH, CDR2 LQKENI. There are 14 residues in the CDR3. Trimming removed 0 bases at V and 6 bases at J, with 9 bases between. CDR3 sequence: CASSPPGRGNIQYF. CDR3 sequence (DNA): TGTGCCAGCTCACCACCCGGCAGGGGAAACATTCAGTACTTC.

This chain uses TRBV2 with TRBJ1-1; D not certain. Germline assignment: CDR1 SNHLY and CDR2 FYNNEI. Trimming took off 2 bases at V and 4 bases at J, with 11 bases between the two ends. There are 14 residues in the CDR3. The CDR3 spells CASSERELGTEAFF. The CDR3 region has the DNA TGTGCCAGCAGTGAACGCGAGCTGGGCACTGAAGCTTTCTTT.